The subject of this entry is one TCR beta chain. The CDR3 extends over 14 amino acids. Germline V gene lookup returns CDR1 SGHNT and CDR2 YENEEA. Between the trimmed V and J ends, which lost 4 bases and 3 bases, there was a span of 12 bases. This sample is drawn from a study of blood T cell repertoires in COVID-19. Overall study context: Donors in the United States, Italy and Spain gave samples during acute or convalescent COVID-19. In each case, the material was cDNA or gDNA derived from T cells, B-cell-depleted T cells, or PBMCs.

Followed over time, Seattle patients had been enrolled while infection was active. Per the study methods: For nucleated cells, counts were estimated from reference gene primer amplification. Repertoires were generated with immunoSEQ multiplex PCR, while TCRdb's copy carries only in-frame clones and drops some. V and J calls and clone size are as listed in that table; D and trimming were resolved from the DNA. This sample has 150,000 to 200,000 clones; around 83% occur once, and the top ten carry 5% to 6%. The sample was peripheral blood. The rearrangement links TRBV11-3 to TRBJ2-5; TRBD1 is a possible D gene (5 bases). This clonotype was obtained from a woman aged 50 to 60 with COVID-19, enrolled during active disease. In DNA form, the CDR3 reads TGTGCCAGCAGCTCGTCAGGGATGGAAGAGACCCAGTACTTC. It encodes CASSSSGMEETQYF.